A single T cell receptor (beta chain) is shown here with its context. These data originate in a study of blood T cell repertoires in COVID-19. Study context: Whether acute or convalescent, the COVID-19 samples came from the United States, Italy and Spain. Sources were T cells, B-cell-depleted T cells, or PBMCs; the material itself was cDNA or gDNA.

Original data processing: Reference gene primer amplification gave nucleated cell count estimates. This table comes from immunoSEQ multiplex PCR, and its TCRdb copy is limited to in-frame clones, with some not included. Clone size and V and J calls were adopted from that table, with D and trimming inferred from the DNA. This table has about 210,000 clones, about 88% appearing once. The receptor was derived from a man aged 70-80 years with acute or convalescent COVID-19. Sequenced input: peripheral blood.

Here the CDR3 DNA reads TGTGCCAGCACCACCCCGGGACAGGGATTCAATGAGCAGTTCTTC. Its protein product is CASTTPGQGFNEQFF. The V and J genes are TRBV28 and TRBJ2-1; TRBD1 matches at 9 bases. CDR1 and CDR2 from the germline V gene are MDHEN and SYDVKM. The junction had 10 bases not matched to a gene; V was cut back by 7 bases and J by 6 bases. CDR3 length: 15 amino acids.